This T cell receptor beta chain was sequenced in a study of T cells after yellow fever vaccination. Study as a whole: Fractions of low cell number were prepared using SMART-Seq v4 Ultra Low Input. Study results and limitations: Once the booster was given, most primary-vaccination clones reappeared, at approximately 97% for CD4 and 88% for CD8.

In TCRdb, the 5' RACE reads were re-called with MiXCR into one record per CDR3 protein. The data contain some 320,000 distinct CDR3 sequences, more than 8.5% of them singletons. The CDR3 totals 12 residues. The V end lost 4 bases, the J end lost 10 bases, and 11 bases lay between the germline ends. CDR1 PRHDT and CDR2 FYEKMQ come from the germline V gene (reference sequence). For this clonotype: Its antigen is undetermined.

The sample was PBMCs, taken on the day of the first yellow fever vaccination. This TCR came from a man aged 18 to 29 who received the YFV17D yellow fever vaccine. J is TRBJ2-1 and V is TRBV13; D unclear. The DNA for the CDR3 is TGTGCCAGCAGCTCCGAAAGTCGGGAGCAGTTCTTC. Its protein is CASSSESREQFF.